This T cell receptor (beta chain) was observed in a study of cytomegalovirus exposure and HLA in healthy donors. Use of 60 Vbeta and 13 Jbeta primers characterized the PCR. Sequenced by immunoSEQ multiplex PCR; TCRdb stores in-frame clones only, minus some. The table lists around 170,000 clones, roughly 80% of them singletons. The CDR3 runs to 15 residues. The germline CDR1 and CDR2 sequences are LNHDA and SQIVND (reference sequence). Trimming removed 3 bases from V and 0 bases from J, with 12 bases in between. The sequence came from a woman in her late teens or twenties in good health and CMV-seronegative. The chain recombines TRBV19 with TRBJ2-7; D may be TRBD2 (5 bases). Sequencing was done on a sample of PBMCs. CDR3 amino acids: CASSIEDLSSYEQYF. In nucleotides, the CDR3 is TGTGCCAGTAGTATCGAGGACTTAAGCTCCTACGAGCAGTACTTC.